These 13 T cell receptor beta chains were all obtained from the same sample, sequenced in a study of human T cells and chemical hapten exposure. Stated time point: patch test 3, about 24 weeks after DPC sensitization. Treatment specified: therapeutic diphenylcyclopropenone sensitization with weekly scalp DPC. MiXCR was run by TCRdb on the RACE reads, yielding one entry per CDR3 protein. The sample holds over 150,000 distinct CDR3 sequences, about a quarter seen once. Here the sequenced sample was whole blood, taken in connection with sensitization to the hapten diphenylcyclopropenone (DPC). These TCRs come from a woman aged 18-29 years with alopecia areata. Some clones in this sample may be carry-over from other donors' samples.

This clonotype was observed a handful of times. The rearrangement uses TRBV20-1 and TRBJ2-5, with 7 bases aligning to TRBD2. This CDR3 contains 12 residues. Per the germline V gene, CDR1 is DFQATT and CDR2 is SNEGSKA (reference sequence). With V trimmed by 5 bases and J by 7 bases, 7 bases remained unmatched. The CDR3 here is CSAPTSPRTQYF. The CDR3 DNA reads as TGCAGTGCTCCGACTAGCCCGAGGACCCAGTACTTC.

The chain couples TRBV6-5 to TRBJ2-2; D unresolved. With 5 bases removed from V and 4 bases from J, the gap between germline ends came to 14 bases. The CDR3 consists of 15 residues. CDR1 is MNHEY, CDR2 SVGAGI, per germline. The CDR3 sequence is CASSARNIPTGELFF. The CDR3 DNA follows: TGTGCCAGCAGTGCACGGAACATCCCCACCGGGGAGCTGTTTTTT.

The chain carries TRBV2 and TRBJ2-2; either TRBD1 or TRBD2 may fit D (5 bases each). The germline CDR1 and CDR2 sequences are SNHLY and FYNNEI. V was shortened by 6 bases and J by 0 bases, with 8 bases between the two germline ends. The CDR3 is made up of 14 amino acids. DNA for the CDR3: TGTGCCAGCAGGGGACCAACGAACACCGGGGAGCTGTTTTTT. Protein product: CASRGPTNTGELFF.

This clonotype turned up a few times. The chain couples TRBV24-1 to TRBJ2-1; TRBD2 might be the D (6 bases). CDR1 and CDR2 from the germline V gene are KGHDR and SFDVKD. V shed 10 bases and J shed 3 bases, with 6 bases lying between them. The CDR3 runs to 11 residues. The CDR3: CATGLYNEQFF. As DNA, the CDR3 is TGTGCCACGGGACTCTACAATGAGCAGTTCTTC.

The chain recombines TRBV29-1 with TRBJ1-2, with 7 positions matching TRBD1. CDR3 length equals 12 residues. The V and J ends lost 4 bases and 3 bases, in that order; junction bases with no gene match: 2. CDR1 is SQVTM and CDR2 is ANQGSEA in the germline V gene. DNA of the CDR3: TGCAGCGTTGTTGGGACAGACTATGGCTACACCTTC. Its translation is CSVVGTDYGYTF.

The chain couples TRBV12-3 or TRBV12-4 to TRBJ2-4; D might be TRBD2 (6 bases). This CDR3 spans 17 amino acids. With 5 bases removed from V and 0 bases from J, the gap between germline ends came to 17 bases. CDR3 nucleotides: TGTGCCAGCAGTACTGGAGGGACCAGGGTAGCCAAAAACATTCAGTACTTC. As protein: CASSTGGTRVAKNIQYF.

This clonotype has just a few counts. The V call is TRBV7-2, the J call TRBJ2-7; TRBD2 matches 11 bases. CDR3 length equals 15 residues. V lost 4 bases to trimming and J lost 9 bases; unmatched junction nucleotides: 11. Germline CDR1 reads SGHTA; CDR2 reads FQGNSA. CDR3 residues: CASSSNLGTSGRQYF. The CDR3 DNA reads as TGTGCCAGCAGCTCCAATCTCGGAACTAGCGGGAGGCAGTACTTC.

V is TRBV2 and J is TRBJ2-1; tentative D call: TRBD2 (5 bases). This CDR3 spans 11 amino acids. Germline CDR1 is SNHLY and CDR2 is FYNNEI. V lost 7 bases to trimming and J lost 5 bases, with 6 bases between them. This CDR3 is CASKLDNEQFF. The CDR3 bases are TGTGCCAGCAAACTAGACAATGAGCAGTTCTTC. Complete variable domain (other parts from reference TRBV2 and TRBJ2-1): EPEVTQTPSHQVTQMGQEVILRCVPISNHLYFYWYRQILGQKVEFLVSFYNNEISEKSEIFDDQFSVERPDGSNFTLKIRSTKLEDSAMYFCASKLDNEQFFGPGTRLTVL.

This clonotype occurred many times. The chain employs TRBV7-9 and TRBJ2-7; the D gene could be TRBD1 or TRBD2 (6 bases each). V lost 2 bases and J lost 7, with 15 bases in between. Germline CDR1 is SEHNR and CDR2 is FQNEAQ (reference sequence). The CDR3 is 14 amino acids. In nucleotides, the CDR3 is TGTGCCAGCAGCTTACGTACGGGGGCAGGGGAGCAGTACTTC. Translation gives CASSLRTGAGEQYF.

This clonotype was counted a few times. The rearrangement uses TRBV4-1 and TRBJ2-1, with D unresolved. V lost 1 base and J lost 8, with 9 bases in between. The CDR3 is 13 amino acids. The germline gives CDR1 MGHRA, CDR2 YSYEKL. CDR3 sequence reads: CASSQGNRDEQFF. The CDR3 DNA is TGCGCCAGCAGCCAAGGGAATAGGGATGAGCAGTTCTTC.

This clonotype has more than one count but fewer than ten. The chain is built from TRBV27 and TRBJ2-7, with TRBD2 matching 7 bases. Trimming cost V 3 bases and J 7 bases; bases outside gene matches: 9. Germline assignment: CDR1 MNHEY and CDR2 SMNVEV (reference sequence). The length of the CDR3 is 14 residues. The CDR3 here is CASSLGRAWGEQYF. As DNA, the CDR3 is TGTGCCAGCAGTTTGGGGAGGGCCTGGGGAGAGCAGTACTTC.

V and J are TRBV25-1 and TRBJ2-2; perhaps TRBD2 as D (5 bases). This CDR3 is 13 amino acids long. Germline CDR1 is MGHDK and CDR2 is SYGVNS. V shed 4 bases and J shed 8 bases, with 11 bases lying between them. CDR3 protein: CASSGQAGGELFF. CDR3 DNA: TGTGCCAGCAGTGGTCAGGCGGGTGGGGAGCTGTTTTTT. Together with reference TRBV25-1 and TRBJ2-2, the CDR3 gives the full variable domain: EADIYQTPRYLVIGTGKKITLECSQTMGHDKMYWYQQDPGMELHLIHYSYGVNSTEKGDLSSESTVSRIRTEHFPLTLESARPSHTSQYLCASSGQAGGELFFGEGSRLTVL.

CDR3 in amino acids: CASSDQRQGAGYGYTF. The CDR3 nucleotides read TGTGCCAGCAGTGACCAGAGACAGGGGGCTGGCTATGGCTACACCTTC. The chain combines TRBV2 with TRBJ1-2, with 10 positions matching TRBD1. The CDR3 consists of 16 residues. Losses at the gene ends were 3 bases for V and 4 bases for J; bases not matched to a gene: 8. The germline CDR1 and CDR2 sequences are SNHLY and FYNNEI.